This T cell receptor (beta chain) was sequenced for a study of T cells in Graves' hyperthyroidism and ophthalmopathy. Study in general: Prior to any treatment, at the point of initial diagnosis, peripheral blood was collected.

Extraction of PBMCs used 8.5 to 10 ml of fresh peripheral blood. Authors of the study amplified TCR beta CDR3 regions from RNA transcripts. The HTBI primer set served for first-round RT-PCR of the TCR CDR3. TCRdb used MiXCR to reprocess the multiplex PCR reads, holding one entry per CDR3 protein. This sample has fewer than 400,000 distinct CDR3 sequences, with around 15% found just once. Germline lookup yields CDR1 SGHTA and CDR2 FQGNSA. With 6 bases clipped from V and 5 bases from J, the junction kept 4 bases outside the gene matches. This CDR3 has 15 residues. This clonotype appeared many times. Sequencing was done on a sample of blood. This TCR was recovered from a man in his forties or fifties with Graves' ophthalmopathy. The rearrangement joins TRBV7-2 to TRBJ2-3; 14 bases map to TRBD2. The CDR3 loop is CASRGTSGREDTQYF. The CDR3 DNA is TGTGCCAGCAGGGGGACTAGCGGGAGAGAAGATACGCAGTATTTT.